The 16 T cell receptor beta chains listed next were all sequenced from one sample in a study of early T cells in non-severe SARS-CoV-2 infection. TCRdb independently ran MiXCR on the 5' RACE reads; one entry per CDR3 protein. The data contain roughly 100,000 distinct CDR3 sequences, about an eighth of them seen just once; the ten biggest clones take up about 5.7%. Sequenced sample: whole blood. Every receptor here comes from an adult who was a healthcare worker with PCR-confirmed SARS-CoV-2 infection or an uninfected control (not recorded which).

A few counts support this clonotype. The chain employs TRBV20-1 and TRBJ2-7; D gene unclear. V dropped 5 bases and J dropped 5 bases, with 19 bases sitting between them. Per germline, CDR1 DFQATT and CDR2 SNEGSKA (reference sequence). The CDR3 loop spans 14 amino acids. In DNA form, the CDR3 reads TGCAGTGCTGCCCTAGGCTTCTATTCCCACGAGCAGTACTTC. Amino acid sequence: CSAALGFYSHEQYF.

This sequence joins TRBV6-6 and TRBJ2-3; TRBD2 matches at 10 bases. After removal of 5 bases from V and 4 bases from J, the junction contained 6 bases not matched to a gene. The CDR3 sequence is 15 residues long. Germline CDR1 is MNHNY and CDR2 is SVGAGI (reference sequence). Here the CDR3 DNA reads TGTGCCAGCAGTCCGCTAGCGGGAGTGTCAGATACGCAGTATTTT. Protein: CASSPLAGVSDTQYF.

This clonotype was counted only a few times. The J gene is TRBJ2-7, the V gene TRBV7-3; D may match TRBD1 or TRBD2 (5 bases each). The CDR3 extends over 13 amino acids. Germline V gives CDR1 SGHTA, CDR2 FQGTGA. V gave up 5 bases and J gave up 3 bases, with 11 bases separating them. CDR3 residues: CASSPGPYYEQYF. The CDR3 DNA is TGTGCCAGCAGCCCGGGACCCTACTACGAGCAGTACTTC.

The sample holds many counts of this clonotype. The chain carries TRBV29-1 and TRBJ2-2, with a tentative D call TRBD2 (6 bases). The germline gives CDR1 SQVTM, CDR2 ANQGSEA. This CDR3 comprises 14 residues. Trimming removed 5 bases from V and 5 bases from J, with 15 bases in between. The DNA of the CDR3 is TGCAGCGTTACCGGGGGAGAGGGGACCGGGGAGCTGTTTTTT. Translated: CSVTGGEGTGELFF.

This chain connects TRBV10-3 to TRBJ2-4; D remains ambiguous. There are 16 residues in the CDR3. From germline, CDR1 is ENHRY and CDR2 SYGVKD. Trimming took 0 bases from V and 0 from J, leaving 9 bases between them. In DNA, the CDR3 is TGTGCCATCAGTGAGTCTATAAGCCTAGCCAAAAACATTCAGTACTTC. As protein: CAISESISLAKNIQYF.

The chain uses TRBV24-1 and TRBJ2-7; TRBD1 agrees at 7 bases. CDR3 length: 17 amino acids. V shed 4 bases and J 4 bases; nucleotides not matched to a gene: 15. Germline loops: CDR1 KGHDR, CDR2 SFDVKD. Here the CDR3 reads CATSDPFCRDREYEQYF. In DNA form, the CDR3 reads TGTGCCACCAGTGACCCGTTCTGTCGAGACAGGGAATACGAGCAGTACTTC.

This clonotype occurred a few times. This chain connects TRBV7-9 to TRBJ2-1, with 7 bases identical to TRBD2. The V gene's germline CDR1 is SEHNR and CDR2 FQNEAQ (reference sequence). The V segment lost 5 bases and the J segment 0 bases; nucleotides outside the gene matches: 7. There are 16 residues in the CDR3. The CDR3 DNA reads TGTGCCAGCAGCCCAGCCGGGGGGAGCTCCTACAATGAGCAGTTCTTC. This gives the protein CASSPAGGSSYNEQFF. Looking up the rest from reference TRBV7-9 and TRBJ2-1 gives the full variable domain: DTGVSQNPRHKITKRGQNVTFRCDPISEHNRLYWYRQTLGQGPEFLTYFQNEAQLEKSRLLSDRFSAERPKGSFSTLEIQRTEQGDSAMYLCASSPAGGSSYNEQFFGPGTRLTVL.

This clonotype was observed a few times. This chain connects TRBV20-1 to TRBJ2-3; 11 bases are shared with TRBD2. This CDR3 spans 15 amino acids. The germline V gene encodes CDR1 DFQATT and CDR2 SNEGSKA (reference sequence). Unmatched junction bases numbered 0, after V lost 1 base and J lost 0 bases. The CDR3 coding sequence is TGCAGTGCTAGAGGACTAGCGGGAAGCACAGATACGCAGTATTTT. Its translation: CSARGLAGSTDTQYF.

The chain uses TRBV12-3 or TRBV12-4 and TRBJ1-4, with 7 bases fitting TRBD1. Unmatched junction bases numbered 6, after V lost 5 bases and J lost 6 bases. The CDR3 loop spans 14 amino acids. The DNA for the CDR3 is TGTGCCAGCAGTCATACCGGGACAGATGAAAAACTGTTTTTT. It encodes CASSHTGTDEKLFF.

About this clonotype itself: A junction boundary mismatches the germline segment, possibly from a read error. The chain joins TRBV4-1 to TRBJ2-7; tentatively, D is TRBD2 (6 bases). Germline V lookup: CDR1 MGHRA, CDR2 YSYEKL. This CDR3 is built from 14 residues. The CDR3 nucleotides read TGCGCCAGCAGCAGTGGTGGACTATCCTCCGAGCAGTACTTC. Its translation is CASSSGGLSSEQYF.

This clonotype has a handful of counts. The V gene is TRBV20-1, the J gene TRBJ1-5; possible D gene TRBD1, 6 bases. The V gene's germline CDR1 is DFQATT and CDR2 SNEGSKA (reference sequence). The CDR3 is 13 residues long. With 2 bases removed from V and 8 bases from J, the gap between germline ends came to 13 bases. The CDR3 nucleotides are TGCAGTGCTAGAAGAGGGACAAAAAAGCCCCAGCATTTT. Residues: CSARRGTKKPQHF.

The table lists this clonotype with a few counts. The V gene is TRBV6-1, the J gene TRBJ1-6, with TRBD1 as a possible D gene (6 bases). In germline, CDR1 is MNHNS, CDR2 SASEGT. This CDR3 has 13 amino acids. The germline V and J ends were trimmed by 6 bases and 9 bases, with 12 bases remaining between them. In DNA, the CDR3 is TGTGCCAGCAGACCTACAGGGTTTTCACCCCTCCACTTT. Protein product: CASRPTGFSPLHF.

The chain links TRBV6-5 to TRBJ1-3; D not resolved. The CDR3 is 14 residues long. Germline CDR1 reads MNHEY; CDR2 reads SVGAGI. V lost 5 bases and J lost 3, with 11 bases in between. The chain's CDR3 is CASSPRADGNTIYF. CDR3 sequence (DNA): TGTGCCAGCAGTCCCCGGGCGGATGGAAACACCATATATTTT.

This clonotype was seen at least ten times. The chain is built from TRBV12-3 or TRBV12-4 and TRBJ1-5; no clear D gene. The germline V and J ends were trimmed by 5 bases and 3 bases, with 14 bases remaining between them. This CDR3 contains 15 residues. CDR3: CASSLHGEINQPQHF. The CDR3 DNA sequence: TGTGCCAGCAGTCTCCACGGGGAAATCAATCAGCCCCAGCATTTT.

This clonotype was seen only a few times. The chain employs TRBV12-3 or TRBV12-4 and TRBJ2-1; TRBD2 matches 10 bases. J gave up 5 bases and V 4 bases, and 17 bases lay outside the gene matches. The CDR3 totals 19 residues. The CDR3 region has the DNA TGTGCCAGCAGTTCTCTAGCGGGAGTGAATCGCGGGCATAACAATGAGCAGTTCTTC. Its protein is CASSSLAGVNRGHNNEQFF.

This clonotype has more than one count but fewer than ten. CDR3: CASRQTSGSTDEQFF. DNA for the CDR3: TGTGCCAGCAGGCAAACTAGCGGGAGTACCGATGAGCAGTTCTTC. The V gene is TRBV12-3 or TRBV12-4, the J gene TRBJ2-1; 11 nucleotides line up with TRBD2. The trim removed 6 bases at V and 8 bases at J, leaving 9 bases unmatched. The CDR3 contains 15 residues.